The 18 T cell receptor beta chains below were found in one sample sequenced in a study of graft-versus-host responses after intestinal transplantation. The antigens for these receptors are not known. Sequencing was performed with immunoSEQ multiplex PCR; in TCRdb, only in-frame clones are kept and a portion is missing. The sample comprises about 80,000 clones, 70% to 90% of which are singletons, and approximately 0.35% rests with the top ten. The input for sequencing was unstimulated CD4+ T cells sorted from spleen or lymph node cells, taken before intestinal transplant. The receptors were sampled from a human donor who received an intestinal transplant.

This chain uses TRBV28 with TRBJ1-1; 7 positions agree with TRBD1. Trimming at V came to 4 bases and at J to 1 base, leaving 12 bases not matched to a gene. Germline V gene lookup returns CDR1 MDHEN and CDR2 SYDVKM. The CDR3 has 17 amino acids. The CDR3 is CASSSRGTEDSNTEAFF. Written as DNA, the CDR3 is TGTGCCAGCAGTTCCAGGGGGACGGAGGATTCGAACACTGAAGCTTTCTTT.

The count of this clone is one. The chain joins TRBV4-1 to TRBJ2-5; D is unresolved. Germline V gene sequence: CDR1 MGHRA, CDR2 YSYEKL. Trimming removed 4 bases from V and 2 bases from J, with 8 bases in between. The length of the CDR3 is 13 residues. CDR3 sequence (DNA): TGCGCCAGCAGCCGGGCCTTACAAGAGACCCAGTACTTC. Its translation: CASSRALQETQYF.

The chain couples TRBV7-9 to TRBJ2-7, with TRBD1 identical over 8 bases. Looked up from germline, CDR1 is SEHNR and CDR2 is FQNEAQ (reference sequence). V trimming: 4 bases; J trimming: 4 bases; junction bases outside the gene matches: 6. CDR3 length: 14 amino acids. CDR3 protein: CASSSVQGAYEQYF. CDR3 in DNA: TGTGCCAGCAGCTCCGTTCAGGGGGCTTACGAGCAGTACTTC. The full variable domain, with the rest looked up from reference TRBV7-9 and TRBJ2-7, is DTGVSQNPRHKITKRGQNVTFRCDPISEHNRLYWYRQTLGQGPEFLTYFQNEAQLEKSRLLSDRFSAERPKGSFSTLEIQRTEQGDSAMYLCASSSVQGAYEQYFGPGTRLTVT.

V is TRBV4-1 and J is TRBJ2-1; D call uncertain. Germline-derived CDR1 and CDR2 are MGHRA and YSYEKL. This CDR3 is 18 amino acids long. V was trimmed by 0 bases and J by 0 bases, leaving 15 bases between them. The CDR3: CASSQESAAASSYNEQFF. Here the CDR3 DNA reads TGCGCCAGCAGCCAAGAGTCGGCGGCTGCAAGCTCCTACAATGAGCAGTTCTTC.

The chain employs TRBV6-1 and TRBJ2-1; the D is unclear. Germline CDR1 is MNHNS and CDR2 is SASEGT. This CDR3 is 13 amino acids long. The germline V and J ends were trimmed by 2 bases and 8 bases, with 10 bases remaining between them. CDR3 coding DNA: TGTGCCAGCAGTGAATCAGTGGGCGATGAGCAGTTCTTC. It translates to CASSESVGDEQFF.

The chain couples TRBV9 to TRBJ2-3; possibly TRBD2 for D (5 bases). Between the trimmed V and J ends, which lost 4 bases and 0 bases, there was a span of 27 bases. CDR3 length: 20 amino acids. Germline V CDR1 and CDR2: SGDLS, YYNGEE. CDR3 in DNA: TGTGCCAGCAGCCCCCTGGGGTTGGAGGAAGCTAGACCTAGCACAGATACGCAGTATTTT. Its translation is CASSPLGLEEARPSTDTQYF.

The chain joins TRBV28 to TRBJ1-1; possibly TRBD1 for D (6 bases). The ends were cut back, 4 bases at V and 4 bases at J, with 13 bases in the middle. Germline values: CDR1 MDHEN, CDR2 SYDVKM. This CDR3 comprises 14 residues. CDR3 in DNA: TGTGCCAGCAGTTCTCAGGGGAAGGTCACTGAAGCTTTCTTT. As protein: CASSSQGKVTEAFF.

V usage is TRBV28 and J usage is TRBJ2-7; TRBD1 might be the D (6 bases). Germline loops: CDR1 MDHEN, CDR2 SYDVKM. V lost 5 bases and J lost 10, with 12 bases in between. The CDR3 is 11 residues long. Here the CDR3 DNA reads TGTGCCAGCAGTGGGGACAACCGCCAGTACTTC. Translation: CASSGDNRQYF.

The CDR3 is CASSSRGNQPQHF. As DNA, the CDR3 is TGTGCCAGTAGTTCCCGGGGCAATCAGCCCCAGCATTTT. The rearrangement links TRBV19 to TRBJ1-5; D gene uncertain. Germline V CDR1 and CDR2: LNHDA, SQIVND (reference sequence). Trimming cost V 5 bases and J 2 bases, with 7 bases left between them. The CDR3 is 13 residues long.

This chain links TRBV29-1 with TRBJ2-1; D is ambiguous. Trimming shortened V by 1 base and J by 6 bases, and 4 bases separated the two germline ends. Germline values: CDR1 SQVTM, CDR2 ANQGSEA. This CDR3 spans 11 amino acids. Here the CDR3 reads CSVEALNEQFF. DNA for the CDR3: TGCAGCGTTGAAGCCCTCAATGAGCAGTTCTTC.

This rearrangement joins TRBV25-1 to TRBJ1-1; 7 positions match TRBD1. The V segment lost 6 bases and the J segment 5 bases; nucleotides outside the gene matches: 12. From germline, CDR1 is MGHDK and CDR2 SYGVNS. The CDR3 is 15 residues long. In DNA form, the CDR3 reads TGTGCCAGCAGAGAAACAGGGGTGAGGGGGACTGAAGCTTTCTTT. This encodes CASRETGVRGTEAFF.

The chain uses TRBV7-3 and TRBJ2-3; the match to TRBD2 covers 7 bases. The CDR3 is 14 amino acids. Trimming cost V 5 bases and J 3 bases; bases outside gene matches: 5. In germline, CDR1 is SGHTA, CDR2 FQGTGA. The CDR3, as DNA: TGTGCCAGCAGCCCCCTCGGGGGGACAGATACGCAGTATTTT. The encoded protein is CASSPLGGTDTQYF.

The J gene is TRBJ1-4, the V gene TRBV15, with D unresolved. The CDR3 runs 16 residues. The V end was cut by 0 bases, the J end by 4 bases, with 12 bases between. Germline V gene lookup returns CDR1 LNHNV and CDR2 YYDKDF (reference sequence). The CDR3 sequence is CATSRDSGVINEKLFF. DNA for the CDR3: TGTGCCACCAGCAGAGATAGCGGGGTAATTAATGAAAAACTGTTTTTT. Supplemented by reference TRBV15 and TRBJ1-4, the full variable domain reads DAMVIQNPRYQVTQFGKPVTLSCSQTLNHNVMYWYQQKSSQAPKLLFHYYDKDFNNEADTPDNFQSRRPNTSFCFLDIRSPGLGDTAMYLCATSRDSGVINEKLFFGSGTQLSVL.

This CDR3 reads CASSLVGEGQPQHF. CDR3 sequence (DNA): TGTGCCAGCAGCTTAGTGGGGGAGGGTCAGCCCCAGCATTTT. This rearrangement joins TRBV7-2 to TRBJ1-5, with D possibly TRBD1 on 5 matching bases. The CDR3 runs 14 residues. Trimming cost V 1 base and J 6 bases, with 10 bases left between them. Germline lookup yields CDR1 SGHTA and CDR2 FQGNSA.

The chain uses TRBV5-4 and TRBJ2-3; no clear D. V was shortened by 0 bases and J by 8 bases, with 4 bases between the two germline ends. Looked up from germline, CDR1 is SGHNT and CDR2 is YYREEE (reference sequence). The CDR3 is made up of 11 amino acids. The CDR3 DNA reads as TGTGCCAGCAGCTTGGATAGTACGCAGTATTTT. It translates to CASSLDSTQYF.

The rearrangement uses TRBV2 and TRBJ2-1; 12 nucleotides line up with TRBD2. Germline V CDR1 and CDR2: SNHLY, FYNNEI. V gave up 5 bases and J gave up 4 bases; unmatched junction bases: 6. The CDR3 is 16 residues long. In DNA form, the CDR3 reads TGTGCCAGCAGTCCACGTCTAGCGGGGGGGTACAATGAGCAGTTCTTC. This encodes CASSPRLAGGYNEQFF. The full variable domain, its missing parts supplied by reference TRBV2 and TRBJ2-1, is EPEVTQTPSHQVTQMGQEVILRCVPISNHLYFYWYRQILGQKVEFLVSFYNNEISEKSEIFDDQFSVERPDGSNFTLKIRSTKLEDSAMYFCASSPRLAGGYNEQFFGPGTRLTVL.

The chain joins TRBV6-1 to TRBJ1-6; 7 bases match TRBD1. The V gene end was trimmed by 2 bases and the J gene end by 7 bases; junction bases not matched to a gene: 8. The CDR3 length is 16 residues. CDR1 is MNHNS, CDR2 SASEGT, per germline. The CDR3 region has the DNA TGTGCCAGCAGTGAATCGTACAGGGGCCTCAATTCACCCCTCCACTTT. Its protein is CASSESYRGLNSPLHF.

The V and J genes are TRBV7-9 and TRBJ1-2; a weak D match, TRBD1 (5 bases). Between the trimmed V and J ends, which lost 5 bases and 3 bases, there was a span of 10 bases. Germline V gene data show CDR1 as SEHNR and CDR2 as FQNEAQ (reference sequence). The CDR3 consists of 13 residues. CDR3 protein: CASSGRGDYGYTF. CDR3 sequence (DNA): TGTGCCAGCAGCGGCCGGGGGGACTATGGCTACACCTTC. The full variable domain, its missing parts supplied by reference TRBV7-9 and TRBJ1-2, is DTGVSQNPRHKITKRGQNVTFRCDPISEHNRLYWYRQTLGQGPEFLTYFQNEAQLEKSRLLSDRFSAERPKGSFSTLEIQRTEQGDSAMYLCASSGRGDYGYTFGSGTRLTVV.